Below, one TCR beta chain is given with its context. A single count supports this clone. Its recognized antigen is unknown. There are no base qualities to consult, and no much larger clone falls within one base. The receptor library was made with the immunoSEQ multiplex PCR assay. For TCR sequencing, RNA was extracted from every sample and reverse transcribed into cDNA to serve as template. First-strand cDNA was synthesized with SuperScript III using a 2:1 mix of oligo-dT and random hexamers. A synthetic immune receptor repertoire was used to gauge amplification bias, and whatever bias remained was removed computationally. As for the authors' bioinformatics: Raw reads were preprocessed to remove errors, and CDR3 was defined according to IMGT conventions as the region from the conserved cysteine to phenylalanine. Clonality was calculated as 1 minus Shannon entropy normalized by log2 of the number of productive unique TCRs. Whether scalp clones were CD4 or CD8 was inferred by matching scalp TCRbeta sequences against CD4 and CD8 repertoires sorted from blood. TCRdb limited this immuneACCESS table to in-frame rearrangements with V and J called. A share of clones is missing; checked studies link under half to unresolved V genes, and the rest is unexplained. Clonal size and the V and J genes are those of that table, whereas D and trimming came from the DNA. For this sample there are about 23,000 clones; around 56% appear just once. The top ten hold approximately 30% of the sample.

The sample belongs to a study of CD8+ T cells in alopecia areata (dated by TCRdb to the late 2010s). About the investigation overall: High-throughput TCRbeta sequencing was used to examine T cell clonal expansion in alopecia areata in both the C3H/HeJ mouse model and human patients. On the human side, TCRbeta sequencing was run on scalp tissue and on sorted CD4+ and CD8+ peripheral blood T cells from healthy controls and from alopecia areata patients with either patchy or totalis/universalis disease. Clonality in the scalp was compared among normal scalp (n=4), patchy alopecia areata scalp (n=8), and alopecia totalis/universalis scalp (n=8). RNA was extracted with the PAXgene miRNA kit for fixed scalp, the miRNeasy kit for PBMCs, and the RNeasy kit for mouse skin. TCRbeta CDR3 regions were amplified by immunoSEQ multiplex PCR using 35 Vbeta forward and 13 Jbeta reverse primers.

As encoded in the germline V gene (reference sequence), CDR1 is LNHDA while CDR2 is SQIVND. From cysteine to phenylalanine, the CDR3 is 13 amino acids long. Only the CDR3 region is kept as DNA, spanning 39 bases read in frame from base 1. The junction shows trimming of 1 base on V and 6 bases on J, and the gene matches do not reach 0 bases of it. Lesional scalp punch biopsies and peripheral blood were obtained from alopecia areata patients. After PBMCs were isolated by density centrifugation and stained for CD3, CD4 and CD8, a FACSAria was used to sort CD4+ and CD8+ T cells. As part of a multicenter biomarker study, untreated alopecia areata patients were recruited. For five biomarker-study patients, blood CD8+ T cells were further sorted into NKG2D-low and NKG2D-high fractions. Broad study findings and their caveats: Scalp TCR repertoire analysis is complicated because resident alphabeta T cells in normal human skin are also sequenced, whereas mouse skin is dominated by gammadelta T cells. Shared TCR sequences between patients were less evident than in mice, which may be partly attributable to HLA diversity in the patient population. Compared with normal scalp, lesional scalp, particularly in alopecia totalis/universalis, had higher clonality and more expanded CD8+ clones, which suggests antigenic drive.

This receptor was identified in a human donor with alopecia areata. Sequencing input: NKG2D-high CD8+ T cells sorted from blood. This sample's cell subset or site label indicates: sorted CD8+ NKG2D-high blood T cells. Recombination connected TRBV19 to TRBJ2-1; TRBD2 aligns with 7 central bases. The CDR3 region: CASSIGGGNEQFF. The bases are TGTGCCAGTAGTATAGGGGGGGGCAATGAGCAGTTCTTC.